This section outlines one T cell receptor beta chain sequence together with its context. Its antigen remains unidentified. Between the trimmed V and J ends, which lost 5 bases and 4 bases, there was a span of 15 bases. The CDR3 loop spans 14 amino acids. The germline gives CDR1 SGHRS, CDR2 YFSETQ. Baseline was the first blood sampling point, followed by cycle 4 day 1 and cycle 7 day 1. The data are from a study of OX40 agonist ivuxolimab in advanced cancers. At the level of the study: Prior anti-PD-1, anti-PD-L1 or anti-CTLA-4 therapy was allowed; around 40% had some.

General study results and limits: Mean expanded clone counts were higher in CD8+ than CD4+ T cells.

Assay: immunoSEQ multiplex PCR; the TCRdb copy retains only in-frame clones and omits some. The sample lists about 20,000 clones, around four fifths occurring once. The sample in question was CD4+ or CD8+ T cells sorted from blood, obtained in a trial of the OX40 agonist ivuxolimab. The sequence came from an adult with an advanced solid tumor such as melanoma, head and neck, liver or kidney cancer. The chain is built from TRBV5-1 and TRBJ1-2, with a possible D match to TRBD1 (6 bases). This CDR3 reads CASRPEGGGYGYTF. The DNA of the CDR3 is TGCGCCAGCAGACCCGAGGGGGGAGGCTATGGCTACACCTTC. Drawing the rest from reference TRBV5-1 and TRBJ1-2, the complete variable domain is KAGVTQTPRYLIKTRGQQVTLSCSPISGHRSVSWYQQTPGQGLQFLFEYFSETQRNKGNFPGRFSGRQFSNSRSEMNVSTLELGDSALYLCASRPEGGGYGYTFGSGTRLTVV.